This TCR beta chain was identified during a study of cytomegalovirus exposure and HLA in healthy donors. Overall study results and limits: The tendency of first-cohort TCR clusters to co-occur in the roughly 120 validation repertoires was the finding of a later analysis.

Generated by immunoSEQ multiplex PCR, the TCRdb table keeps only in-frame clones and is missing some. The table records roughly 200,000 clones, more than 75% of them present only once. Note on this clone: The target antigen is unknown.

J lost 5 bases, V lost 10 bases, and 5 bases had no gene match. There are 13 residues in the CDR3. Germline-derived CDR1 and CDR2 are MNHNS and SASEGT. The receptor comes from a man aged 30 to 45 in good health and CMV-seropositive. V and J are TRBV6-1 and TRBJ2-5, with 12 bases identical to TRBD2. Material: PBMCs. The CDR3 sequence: CATTSGRIETQYF. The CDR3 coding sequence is TGTGCCACGACTAGCGGGAGAATCGAGACCCAGTACTTC.